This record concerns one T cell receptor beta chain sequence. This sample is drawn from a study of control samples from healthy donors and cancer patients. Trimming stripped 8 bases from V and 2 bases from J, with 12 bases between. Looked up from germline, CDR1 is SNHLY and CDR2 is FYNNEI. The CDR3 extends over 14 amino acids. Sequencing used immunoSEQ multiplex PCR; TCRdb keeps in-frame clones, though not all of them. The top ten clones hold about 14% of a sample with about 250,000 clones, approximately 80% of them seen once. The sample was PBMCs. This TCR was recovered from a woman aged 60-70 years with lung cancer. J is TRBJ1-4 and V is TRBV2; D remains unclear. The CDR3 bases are TGTGCCAGCTCCACTTCCGGGACTAATGAAAAACTGTTTTTT. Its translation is CASSTSGTNEKLFF.